The 22 T cell receptor beta chains below all came from one sample that was sequenced in a study of Ad26.COV2.S vaccination and SARS-CoV-2 variants. Treatment reported: around 19 received Ad26.COV2.S at low or high dose, single or two shots; several received placebo; per-sample allocation not given. Sampling took place 63 days after the first vaccine or placebo injection. The protocol was immunoSEQ multiplex PCR, while the TCRdb copy is restricted to in-frame clones and leaves out a portion. The sample yields some 500,000 clones, 89% seen once. The starting material was peripheral blood, obtained in a trial of Ad26.COV2.S vaccine versus placebo. The receptors stem from a person between 18 and 65 years old who received the Ad26.COV2.S COVID-19 vaccine or a placebo.

V and J are TRBV15 and TRBJ2-7, with D tentatively TRBD1 or TRBD2 (6 bases each). The V end was cut by 3 bases, the J end by 4 bases, with 16 bases between. The CDR3 totals 15 residues. CDR1 is LNHNV, CDR2 YYDKDF, per germline (reference sequence). The CDR3 DNA sequence: TGTGCCACCAGCAGGGGGGGCGCAGGGGATTACGAGCAGTACTTC. Protein: CATSRGGAGDYEQYF.

A few counts support this clone. The chain combines TRBV19 with TRBJ2-3, with D maybe TRBD2 (6 bases). The ends were cut back, 3 bases at V and 2 bases at J, with 12 bases in the middle. The CDR3 is 15 residues long. Germline loops: CDR1 LNHDA, CDR2 SQIVND (reference sequence). CDR3 loop: CASSIAASVTDTQYF. CDR3 nucleotides: TGTGCCAGTAGTATTGCGGCTAGCGTCACAGATACGCAGTATTTT.

The chain couples TRBV5-1 to TRBJ1-1; D is possibly TRBD1 (5 bases). From germline, CDR1 is SGHRS and CDR2 YFSETQ. Trimming pared 3 bases from V and 1 base from J, leaving 10 bases between. CDR3 length: 14 amino acids. CDR3 bases: TGCGCCAGCAGCTGGGGGGATAGGAACACTGAAGCTTTCTTT. Translating it yields CASSWGDRNTEAFF.

The rearrangement links TRBV7-2 to TRBJ2-3; D assignment may be TRBD1 or TRBD2 (6 bases each). Germline V gene data show CDR1 as SGHTA and CDR2 as FQGNSA. With 2 bases removed from V and 7 bases from J, the gap between germline ends came to 13 bases. This CDR3 spans 14 amino acids. CDR3 residues: CASSLTPGAHTQYF. The CDR3 coding sequence is TGTGCCAGCAGCTTAACACCGGGGGCGCATACGCAGTATTTT.

The chain employs TRBV7-9 and TRBJ1-4; D gene unclear. CDR3 length: 14 residues. From germline, CDR1 is SEHNR and CDR2 FQNEAQ (reference sequence). The germline V and J ends were trimmed by 6 bases and 9 bases, with 17 bases remaining between them. Here the CDR3 DNA reads TGTGCCAGCAGTTCCCCCGGCCCACAAAAAAAACTGTTTTTT. Its protein is CASSSPGPQKKLFF.

This clone was recorded once. The gene calls are TRBV7-2 and TRBJ1-3; TRBD1 matches at 9 bases. The trim removed 5 bases at V and 1 base at J, leaving 15 bases unmatched. CDR1 is SGHTA, CDR2 FQGNSA, per germline. The CDR3 runs 19 residues. CDR3 residues: CASSHPWGRQGVSGNTIYF. CDR3 sequence (DNA): TGTGCCAGCAGCCATCCTTGGGGTCGACAGGGGGTTTCTGGAAACACCATATATTTT.

The V and J genes are TRBV7-2 and TRBJ1-4; 9 bases fit TRBD1. Germline CDR1 is SGHTA and CDR2 is FQGNSA. V dropped 1 base and J dropped 4; count of bases not matched to a gene: 1. The CDR3 is made up of 15 amino acids. CDR3 in DNA: TGTGCCAGCAGCTTAGGGGACAGGGATAATGAAAAACTGTTTTTT. Translated, it gives CASSLGDRDNEKLFF.

The rearrangement links TRBV9 to TRBJ2-3; D call uncertain. Germline assignment: CDR1 SGDLS and CDR2 YYNGEE. This CDR3 has 14 residues. The germline V and J ends were trimmed by 6 bases and 2 bases, with 13 bases remaining between them. The CDR3 spells CASTTGSNTDTQYF. CDR3 DNA: TGTGCCAGCACCACGGGTTCAAACACAGATACGCAGTATTTT.

This chain links TRBV10-3 with TRBJ1-6, with D hard to call. The CDR3 contains 14 residues. CDR1 is ENHRY and CDR2 is SYGVKD in the germline V gene. V shed 6 bases and J shed 5 bases, with 11 bases lying between them. In DNA, the CDR3 is TGTGCCATCAGAGTAACCCAGGATAATTCACCCCTCCACTTT. Translating gives CAIRVTQDNSPLHF.

The chain carries TRBV11-2 and TRBJ1-2, with 9 bases matching TRBD1. Trimming took 4 bases from V and 4 from J; bases not matched to a gene: 13. The germline V gene encodes CDR1 SGHAT and CDR2 FQNNGV. The length of the CDR3 is 17 residues. The CDR3 sequence is CASSSGGTGPRGYGYTF. The CDR3 nucleotides read TGTGCCAGCAGCTCTGGGGGGACAGGGCCACGAGGCTATGGCTACACCTTC.

This chain connects TRBV2 to TRBJ2-3, with 12 bases that match TRBD2. The V gene's germline CDR1 is SNHLY and CDR2 FYNNEI. V dropped 7 bases and J dropped 1; count of bases not matched to a gene: 12. CDR3 size: 18 residues. The CDR3 here is CASTISPGLAGRTDTQYF. CDR3 coding DNA: TGTGCCAGCACCATATCCCCGGGACTAGCGGGTCGCACAGATACGCAGTATTTT.

The count of this clone is one. CDR3 protein: CASSLDTENYSNQPQHF. The CDR3 DNA sequence: TGTGCCAGCAGCTTGGATACGGAGAACTATAGCAATCAGCCCCAGCATTTT. This sequence joins TRBV5-5 and TRBJ1-5; D gene ambiguous. The V gene's germline CDR1 is SGHKS and CDR2 YYEKEE (reference sequence). Trimming shortened V by 0 bases and J by 0 bases, and 13 bases separated the two germline ends. The CDR3 sequence is 17 residues long.

This clone was observed once. The chain joins TRBV7-2 to TRBJ1-3; D is uncertain. CDR1 SGHTA and CDR2 FQGNSA come from the germline V gene. V was clipped by 2 bases and J by 1 base, with 6 bases between them. This CDR3 is 14 amino acids long. CDR3 nucleotide sequence: TGTGCCAGCAGCTTATGGGCATCTGGAAACACCATATATTTT. The encoded protein is CASSLWASGNTIYF.

The V and J genes are TRBV4-1 and TRBJ1-3; 7 bases line up with TRBD1. Germline V gene lookup returns CDR1 MGHRA and CDR2 YSYEKL. The CDR3 has 17 amino acids. Trimming cost V 6 bases and J 0 bases; bases outside gene matches: 11. CDR3 in amino acids: CASRQTGDSRSGNTIYF. DNA for the CDR3: TGCGCCAGCAGGCAAACAGGGGACTCTCGCTCTGGAAACACCATATATTTT.

The DNA of the CDR3 is TGTGCCAGCAGCTTAATAATGAACACTGAAGCTTTCTTT. This sequence encodes CASSLIMNTEAFF. V and J are TRBV7-9 and TRBJ1-1; no clear D. V gave up 2 bases and J gave up 0 bases, with 4 bases separating them. CDR1 is SEHNR, CDR2 FQNEAQ, per germline (reference sequence). This CDR3 spans 13 amino acids.

This sequence joins TRBV29-1 and TRBJ2-7; D remains unclear. Trimming cost V 4 bases and J 3 bases, with 10 bases left between them. The CDR3 sequence is 12 residues long. The germline gives CDR1 SQVTM, CDR2 ANQGSEA. As DNA, the CDR3 is TGCAGCGTTGTCCCCACGGGCTACGAGCAGTACTTC. It encodes CSVVPTGYEQYF.

V usage is TRBV5-1 and J usage is TRBJ1-3; D unresolved. The CDR3 covers 14 residues. Trimming cost V 0 bases and J 4 bases, with 8 bases left between them. CDR1 is SGHRS and CDR2 is YFSETQ in the germline V gene. The CDR3 reads CASSLGGKGNTIYF. CDR3 DNA: TGCGCCAGCAGCTTGGGCGGTAAGGGAAACACCATATATTTT.

The count of this clone is one. The chain has TRBV5-1 and TRBJ2-1; no clear D. V lost 1 base to trimming and J lost 4 bases, with 6 bases between them. Germline V gene lookup returns CDR1 SGHRS and CDR2 YFSETQ. The CDR3 consists of 13 residues. This chain's CDR3 is CASSLPLYNEQFF. DNA of the CDR3: TGCGCCAGCAGCTTGCCATTATACAATGAGCAGTTCTTC.

The chain combines TRBV7-2 with TRBJ1-2; perhaps TRBD1 as D (6 bases). Germline CDR1 SGHTA, CDR2 FQGNSA. The CDR3 contains 16 residues. Trimming pared 1 base from V and 5 bases from J, leaving 17 bases between. The CDR3 DNA reads TGTGCCAGCAGCTTAGATAGGGCCTCGAGGGGGTATGGCTACACCTTC. Translating gives CASSLDRASRGYGYTF. The whole variable domain, remainder taken from reference TRBV7-2 and TRBJ1-2, is GAGVSQSPSNKVTEKGKDVELRCDPISGHTALYWYRQSLGQGLEFLIYFQGNSAPDKSGLPSDRFSAERTGGSVSTLTIQRTQQEDSAVYLCASSLDRASRGYGYTFGSGTRLTVV.

V usage is TRBV19 and J usage is TRBJ2-1; D uncertain. Deletions cut 5 bases from V and 6 bases from J, with 8 bases between. Per germline, CDR1 LNHDA and CDR2 SQIVND (reference sequence). This CDR3 region has 12 residues. The CDR3 sequence: CASSLIPNEQFF. DNA of the CDR3: TGTGCCAGTAGTTTGATCCCCAATGAGCAGTTCTTC.

The V call is TRBV10-3, the J call TRBJ1-4, with D tentatively TRBD1 (5 bases). Germline-derived CDR1 and CDR2 are ENHRY and SYGVKD. This CDR3 is built from 15 residues. Trimming pared 2 bases from V and 6 bases from J, leaving 13 bases between. The CDR3 DNA sequence: TGTGCCATCAGTGAGGCAGGGAGTTTAGATGAAAAACTGTTTTTT. It codes for CAISEAGSLDEKLFF.

The chain carries TRBV18 and TRBJ1-4; 10 bases align to TRBD1. Trimming took 6 bases from V and 5 from J; bases not matched to a gene: 3. CDR3 length: 14 amino acids. CDR1 KGHSH and CDR2 LQKENI come from the germline V gene. The CDR3 DNA follows: TGTGCCAGCTCCCGGGACAGGGGCAATGAAAAACTGTTTTTT. As protein: CASSRDRGNEKLFF.